Below, one T cell receptor beta chain is given with its context. The antigen remains unidentified. This record comes from a study of vaccination and CD4 T cells after COVID-19. Study observations and caveats: For convalescent patients, a median about 86% of reactive clones surfaced exclusively after vaccination. Spike mono-reactivity applied to 304 of 307 vaccine-specific clones detected in convalescent patients.

Sequencing of cultured CD4+ T cell DNA used the Oncomine TCR Beta short-read assay. Researchers extracted genomic DNA from CD4+ T cells that had been cultured. TCRdb processed the PCR reads anew with MiXCR; each CDR3 protein has one entry. In the table there are around 15,000 distinct CDR3 sequences, under 55% of which are singletons. CDR3 length equals 14 residues. From germline, CDR1 is LNHDA and CDR2 SQIVND (reference sequence). V was trimmed by 1 base and J by 3 bases, leaving 6 bases between them. Sample treatment: roughly nine-day PBMC culture with coronavirus spike peptide pools or control peptides (ViraFEST assay).

This sequence was found in a human donor who received a COVID-19 vaccine. The input for sequencing was CD4+ T cells from blood, cultured in vitro, taken before SARS-CoV-2 vaccination. The chain has TRBV19 and TRBJ1-4; D is uncertain. CDR3 amino acids: CASSIGDPNEKLFF. CDR3 bases: TGTGCCAGTAGTATAGGGGATCCTAATGAAAAACTGTTTTTT.